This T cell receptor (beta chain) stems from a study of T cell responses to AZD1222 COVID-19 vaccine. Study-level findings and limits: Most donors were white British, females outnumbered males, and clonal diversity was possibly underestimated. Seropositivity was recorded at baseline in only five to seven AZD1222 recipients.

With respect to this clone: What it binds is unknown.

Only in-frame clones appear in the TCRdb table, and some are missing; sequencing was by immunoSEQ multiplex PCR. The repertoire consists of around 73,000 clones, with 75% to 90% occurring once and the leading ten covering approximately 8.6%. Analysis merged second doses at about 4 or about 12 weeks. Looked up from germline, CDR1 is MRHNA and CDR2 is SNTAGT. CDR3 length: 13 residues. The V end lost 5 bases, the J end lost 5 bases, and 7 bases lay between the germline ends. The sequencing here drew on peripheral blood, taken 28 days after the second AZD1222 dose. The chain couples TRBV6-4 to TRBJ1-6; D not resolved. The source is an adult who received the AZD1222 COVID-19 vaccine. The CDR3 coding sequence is TGTGCCAGCAGTCAGTATAATAATTCACCCCTCCACTTT. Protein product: CASSQYNNSPLHF.